This passage covers 30 T cell receptor beta chains from one sample sequenced in a study of CD8+ T cells in alopecia areata. Extraction and reverse transcription of RNA yielded cDNA as the sequencing template. Sequencing used immunoSEQ multiplex PCR; TCRdb keeps in-frame clones, though not all of them. Altogether roughly 60,000 clones are present, roughly two fifths being singletons, with the ten largest covering 45% to 60%. The specimen sequenced was NKG2D-low CD8+ T cells sorted from blood. The receptor source for this set is a human donor with alopecia areata.

This clone was counted between two and nine times. The chain has TRBV7-9 and TRBJ2-5, with D hard to call. CDR3 length: 15 residues. Trimming removed 1 base at V and 1 base at J, with 10 bases between. Germline V gene sequence: CDR1 SEHNR, CDR2 FQNEAQ (reference sequence). The CDR3 here is CASSLDSTIQETQYF. The CDR3 DNA follows: TGTGCCAGCAGCTTAGACAGTACGATCCAAGAGACCCAGTACTTC.

The table lists this clone with a count of one. The chain uses TRBV7-8 and TRBJ2-1; D may be TRBD2 (6 bases). The V gene's germline CDR1 is SGHVS and CDR2 FQNEAQ. The CDR3 is 17 amino acids. V lost 2 bases, J lost 2 bases, and 16 bases lay in between. The CDR3 DNA sequence: TGTGCCAGCAGCTTACAGGTGTCTAGCGCGCCCTACAATGAGCAGTTCTTC. Translation: CASSLQVSSAPYNEQFF.

This chain joins TRBV27 and TRBJ2-3; a possible D gene is TRBD2 (5 bases). Germline CDR1 and CDR2: MNHEY and SMNVEV (reference sequence). The V and J ends lost 5 bases and 5 bases respectively, with 17 bases between them. The CDR3 covers 15 residues. The CDR3 region has the DNA TGTGCCAGCAGTCCGCGGACTGGGCGGAGAGATACGCAGTATTTT. Its protein product is CASSPRTGRRDTQYF.

This clone was found once. The chain couples TRBV2 to TRBJ1-2; 12 nucleotides agree with TRBD1. The ends lost 3 bases at V and 8 bases at J; junction bases unmatched: 10. The CDR3 totals 16 residues. The germline V gene encodes CDR1 SNHLY and CDR2 FYNNEI. The CDR3 DNA reads as TGTGCCAGCAGTGACTTCGGGACAGGGGGCCTCGTGGGCTACACCTTC. Translating it yields CASSDFGTGGLVGYTF.

The chain carries TRBV5-4 and TRBJ2-7; D is perhaps TRBD2 (6 bases). Germline V gives CDR1 SGHNT, CDR2 YYREEE (reference sequence). The CDR3 totals 14 residues. Trimming left V 0 bases short and J 3 bases short, with 10 bases between. The CDR3, as DNA: TGTGCCAGCAGCTTGGGGCTAGCGAACTACGAGCAGTACTTC. Protein product: CASSLGLANYEQYF. The whole variable domain, filled in from reference TRBV5-4 and TRBJ2-7, reads ETGVTQSPTHLIKTRGQQVTLRCSSQSGHNTVSWYQQALGQGPQFIFQYYREEENGRGNFPPRFSGLQFPNYSSELNVNALELDDSALYLCASSLGLANYEQYFGPGTRLTVT.

This clone was recorded once. V and J are TRBV7-3 and TRBJ2-1; D is perhaps TRBD2 (6 bases). The CDR3 contains 17 residues. Germline CDR1 SGHTA, CDR2 FQGTGA. Trimming shortened V by 5 bases and J by 0 bases, and 17 bases separated the two germline ends. The CDR3 spells CASSQGGDASSYNEQFF. CDR3 DNA: TGTGCCAGCAGCCAAGGCGGGGATGCGAGCTCCTACAATGAGCAGTTCTTC.

The chain couples TRBV9 to TRBJ2-7, with TRBD1 identical over 7 bases. V shed 4 bases and J 2 bases; nucleotides not matched to a gene: 12. Germline CDR1 SGDLS, CDR2 YYNGEE. CDR3 length equals 16 residues. The CDR3 region is CASSLHRGPGTYEQYF. CDR3 bases: TGTGCCAGCAGCCTCCACAGGGGACCCGGGACCTACGAGCAGTACTTC.

This clone showed up just a few times. The gene calls are TRBV6-4 and TRBJ2-2; 8 positions agree with TRBD1. The germline gives CDR1 MRHNA, CDR2 SNTAGT. V trimming: 5 bases; J trimming: 6 bases; junction bases outside the gene matches: 5. The CDR3 covers 14 residues. CDR3 in amino acids: CASSPGQEAGELFF. In DNA, the CDR3 is TGTGCCAGCAGTCCGGGACAGGAGGCCGGGGAGCTGTTTTTT.

The V and J genes are TRBV4-3 and TRBJ2-2; the D gene is possibly TRBD1 (5 bases). Between the trimmed V and J ends, which lost 0 bases and 6 bases, there was a span of 11 bases. Per germline, CDR1 LGHNA and CDR2 YSLEER. The CDR3 contains 15 residues. The CDR3 reads CASSQDSSGPGELFF. CDR3 DNA: TGCGCCAGCAGCCAAGACTCGTCAGGGCCCGGGGAGCTGTTTTTT.

The chain couples TRBV9 to TRBJ2-5, with D unresolved. CDR1 is SGDLS and CDR2 is YYNGEE in the germline V gene. The CDR3 spans 15 residues. V was cut by 0 bases and J by 5 bases, with 14 bases left in between. The CDR3 reads CASSVDLLGLETQYF. For the CDR3, the DNA is TGTGCCAGCAGCGTAGACCTTCTGGGGTTGGAGACCCAGTACTTC.

As regards this clone: This sequence may be a read error, since a much larger clone differs from it by one base. The rearrangement uses TRBV7-9 and TRBJ2-7; D uncertain. Germline values: CDR1 SEHNR, CDR2 FQNEAQ (reference sequence). The length of the CDR3 is 11 residues. The CDR3 DNA follows: TGTGCCAGCAGCCCCTCCCACGAGCAGTACTTC. Translated: CASSPSHEQYF.

This rearrangement joins TRBV29-1 to TRBJ2-7, with 7 bases that match TRBD2. This CDR3 is built from 12 residues. Unmatched junction bases numbered 5, after V lost 6 bases and J lost 3 bases. Germline V CDR1 and CDR2: SQVTM, ANQGSEA. CDR3 region: CSVRGDRYEQYF. The CDR3 DNA sequence: TGCAGCGTCCGGGGGGACCGCTACGAGCAGTACTTC.

The chain uses TRBV29-1 and TRBJ1-3, with D possibly matching TRBD1 (5 bases). CDR3 length equals 13 residues. CDR1 and CDR2 (germline): SQVTM, ANQGSEA. The V end lost 3 bases, the J end lost 2 bases, and 8 bases lay between the germline ends. Here the CDR3 reads CSVDEGTGNTIYF. In nucleotides, the CDR3 is TGCAGCGTTGACGAGGGGACTGGAAACACCATATATTTT.

V is TRBV7-8 and J is TRBJ1-5, with TRBD1 matching 7 bases. Germline lookup yields CDR1 SGHVS and CDR2 FQNEAQ. The CDR3 loop spans 16 amino acids. After removal of 5 bases from V and 0 bases from J, the junction contained 7 bases not matched to a gene. In DNA form, the CDR3 reads TGTGCCAGCAGCCCATACGGGACAGCTAGCAATCAGCCCCAGCATTTT. Its protein is CASSPYGTASNQPQHF.

This clone came up a few times. V is TRBV29-1 and J is TRBJ2-1; 9 bases fit TRBD2. Germline CDR1 reads SQVTM; CDR2 reads ANQGSEA. This CDR3 has 20 residues. Trimming took 1 base from V and 7 from J; bases not matched to a gene: 23. The CDR3 here is CSVEGPTGTSTKRRRNEQFF. The CDR3 coding sequence is TGCAGCGTTGAAGGTCCCACCGGGACTAGCACAAAACGGAGGCGGAATGAGCAGTTCTTC.

The chain couples TRBV5-4 to TRBJ2-5; D is undetermined. Deletions cut 0 bases from V and 5 bases from J, with 20 bases between. The CDR3 covers 17 residues. CDR1 and CDR2 (germline): SGHNT, YYREEE (reference sequence). CDR3 residues: CASSLAPVLGQRETQYF. In nucleotides, the CDR3 is TGTGCCAGCAGCTTGGCCCCCGTTTTGGGCCAGAGGGAGACCCAGTACTTC.

In this sample, this clone is medium-sized (0.01 to 0.1%). The rearrangement joins TRBV7-9 to TRBJ2-7; either TRBD1 or TRBD2 may supply D (5 bases each). The CDR3 is 15 residues long. Deletions cut 5 bases from V and 0 bases from J, with 14 bases between. In germline, CDR1 is SEHNR, CDR2 FQNEAQ (reference sequence). The CDR3 sequence is CASSTRDLGSYEQYF. DNA of the CDR3: TGTGCCAGCAGCACCCGGGACCTAGGCTCCTACGAGCAGTACTTC. The variable domain in full, completed from reference TRBV7-9 and TRBJ2-7, reads DTGVSQNPRHKITKRGQNVTFRCDPISEHNRLYWYRQTLGQGPEFLTYFQNEAQLEKSRLLSDRFSAERPKGSFSTLEIQRTEQGDSAMYLCASSTRDLGSYEQYFGPGTRLTVT.

The J gene is TRBJ2-5, the V gene TRBV6-6; D is ambiguous. The germline V gene has CDR1 MNHNY and CDR2 SVGAGI (reference sequence). CDR3 length equals 13 residues. With 6 bases removed from V and 3 bases from J, the gap between germline ends came to 11 bases. DNA of the CDR3: TGTGCCAGCAGGATCACCAAAGAAGAGACCCAGTACTTC. Translating it yields CASRITKEETQYF.

This clone has just a few counts. The chain has TRBV7-9 and TRBJ1-1; 7 nucleotides line up with TRBD1. V shed 4 bases, J shed 1 base, and the junction held 6 bases outside the gene matches. The germline V gene encodes CDR1 SEHNR and CDR2 FQNEAQ (reference sequence). The CDR3 consists of 15 residues. This chain's CDR3 is CASSSPDRPNTEAFF. For the CDR3, the DNA is TGTGCCAGCAGCTCCCCGGACAGGCCGAACACTGAAGCTTTCTTT. Filled out from reference TRBV7-9 and TRBJ1-1, the complete variable domain reads DTGVSQNPRHKITKRGQNVTFRCDPISEHNRLYWYRQTLGQGPEFLTYFQNEAQLEKSRLLSDRFSAERPKGSFSTLEIQRTEQGDSAMYLCASSSPDRPNTEAFFGQGTRLTVV.

The chain is built from TRBV7-2 and TRBJ2-7; 7 positions agree with TRBD2. Germline values: CDR1 SGHTA, CDR2 FQGNSA. This CDR3 comprises 15 residues. Germline trimming cut 3 bases from V and 0 bases from J; bases unmatched to any gene: 5. The CDR3 spells CASSLGGGFSYEQYF. The DNA of the CDR3 is TGTGCCAGCAGCTTGGGCGGGGGATTCTCCTACGAGCAGTACTTC.

The chain joins TRBV6-6 to TRBJ2-7; D not resolved. This CDR3 spans 12 amino acids. Per germline, CDR1 MNHNY and CDR2 SVGAGI (reference sequence). Between the trimmed V and J ends, which lost 4 bases and 4 bases, there was a span of 8 bases. The CDR3 loop is CASSLKIYEQYF. CDR3 sequence (DNA): TGTGCCAGCAGTTTAAAAATTTACGAGCAGTACTTC.

Comments on this clone: This sample also contains other DNA sequences that code for the same CDR3. The CDR3 protein is CACGGLYNEQFF. The CDR3, as DNA: TGTGCCTGTGGTGGCCTCTACAATGAGCAGTTCTTC. V gene TRBV30 combines with J gene TRBJ2-1, with unresolved D. Germline CDR1 is GTSNPN and CDR2 is SVGIG (reference sequence). CDR3 length equals 12 residues. Trimming took 6 bases from V and 3 from J, leaving 9 bases between them. The complete variable domain, with remaining parts taken from reference TRBV30 and TRBJ2-1, reads SQTIHQWPATLVQPVGSPLSLECTVEGTSNPNLYWYRQAAGRGLQLLFYSVGIGQISSEVPQNLSASRPQDRQFILSSKKLLLSDSGFYLCACGGLYNEQFFGPGTRLTVL.

V gene TRBV5-1 combines with J gene TRBJ2-5; maybe TRBD2 (5 bases). The CDR3 has 15 amino acids. Germline CDR1 SGHRS, CDR2 YFSETQ. V was clipped by 0 bases and J by 0 bases, with 9 bases between them. CDR3 protein: CASSLAERDQETQYF. The CDR3, as DNA: TGCGCCAGCAGCTTGGCCGAGAGGGACCAAGAGACCCAGTACTTC. The variable domain in full, with the rest retrieved from reference TRBV5-1 and TRBJ2-5, is KAGVTQTPRYLIKTRGQQVTLSCSPISGHRSVSWYQQTPGQGLQFLFEYFSETQRNKGNFPGRFSGRQFSNSRSEMNVSTLELGDSALYLCASSLAERDQETQYFGPGTRLLVL.

This clone was counted between two and nine times. The chain couples TRBV7-8 to TRBJ2-5; 8 bases match TRBD2. Germline V gene lookup returns CDR1 SGHVS and CDR2 FQNEAQ. CDR3 length: 14 residues. V lost 5 bases to trimming and J lost 2 bases; unmatched junction nucleotides: 4. The CDR3 DNA reads as TGTGCCAGCAGCCCCTCGGGGGGGCAAGAGACCCAGTACTTC. It yields the protein CASSPSGGQETQYF. Drawing the rest from reference TRBV7-8 and TRBJ2-5, the complete variable domain is GAGVSQSPRYKVAKRGQDVALRCDPISGHVSLFWYQQALGQGPEFLTYFQNEAQLDKSGLPSDRFFAERPEGSVSTLKIQRTQQEDSAVYLCASSPSGGQETQYFGPGTRLLVL.

Remarks on this clone: At one of its ends the junction is not consistent with the germline gene, which may arise from a read error. The chain couples TRBV15 to TRBJ2-7; possibly TRBD1 for D (5 bases). CDR1 and CDR2 from the germline V gene are LNHNV and YYDKDF (reference sequence). The CDR3 covers 15 residues. This CDR3 reads CATSGDRYGSYEQYF. In DNA, the CDR3 is TGTGCCACCAGCGGAGACAGATACGGTAGCTACGAGCAGTACTTC.

V usage is TRBV5-4 and J usage is TRBJ2-7, with 7 nucleotides matching TRBD1. Per the germline V gene, CDR1 is SGHNT and CDR2 is YYREEE (reference sequence). The CDR3 has 14 amino acids. V was pared by 4 bases and J by 1 base, with 5 bases of the junction left unmatched. The CDR3 loop reads CASSPLDRSYEQYF. Here the CDR3 DNA reads TGTGCCAGCAGCCCCTTGGACAGGTCCTACGAGCAGTACTTC.

This clone turned up a few times. This sequence joins TRBV29-1 and TRBJ2-1; weak D call: TRBD1 (5 bases). Looked up from germline, CDR1 is SQVTM and CDR2 is ANQGSEA. The CDR3 consists of 13 residues. The V and J ends lost 4 bases and 5 bases respectively, with 12 bases between them. The DNA of the CDR3 is TGCAGCGTTGCTTGGGGCGGAAACAATGAGCAGTTCTTC. It yields the protein CSVAWGGNNEQFF.

This chain links TRBV18 with TRBJ1-1; D gene ambiguous. Trimming took 0 bases from V and 2 from J, leaving 16 bases between them. Germline-derived CDR1 and CDR2 are KGHSH and LQKENI. The CDR3 is made up of 17 amino acids. CDR3 sequence reads: CASSPPSSGSPNTEAFF. CDR3 coding DNA: TGTGCCAGCTCACCACCCTCCTCGGGCAGTCCAAACACTGAAGCTTTCTTT. The whole variable domain, filled in from reference TRBV18 and TRBJ1-1, reads NAGVMQNPRHLVRRRGQEARLRCSPMKGHSHVYWYRQLPEEGLKFMVYLQKENIIDESGMPKERFSAEFPKEGPSILRIQQVVRGDSAAYFCASSPPSSGSPNTEAFFGQGTRLTVV.

This clone has more than one count but fewer than ten. The chain carries TRBV15 and TRBJ2-1; 8 bases line up with TRBD1. Germline CDR1 LNHNV, CDR2 YYDKDF (reference sequence). The length of the CDR3 is 15 residues. Trimming cost V 3 bases and J 8 bases; bases outside gene matches: 9. This chain's CDR3 is CATSSKIGQGHEQFF. CDR3 nucleotide sequence: TGTGCCACCAGCAGTAAGATCGGACAGGGCCATGAGCAGTTCTTC.

CDR3 sequence reads: CASSLRVAETYEQYF. DNA for the CDR3: TGTGCCAGCTCACTCCGGGTAGCGGAGACCTACGAGCAGTACTTC. V is TRBV18 and J is TRBJ2-7, with a tentative D call TRBD2 (6 bases). V lost 4 bases, J lost 2 bases, and 15 bases lay in between. The length of the CDR3 is 15 residues. Germline assignment: CDR1 KGHSH and CDR2 LQKENI.